This T cell receptor (beta chain) was sequenced in a study of T cells in localized non-small cell lung cancer. Trimming pared 0 bases from V and 0 bases from J, leaving 13 bases between. The CDR3 is 17 residues long. Germline CDR1 and CDR2: SGHNT and YENEEA. Study conclusions and caveats: Among the tissues sampled, uninvolved adjacent lung had the highest T cell clonality, above tumor. Tumor samples were not multi-region, leaving intratumor heterogeneity unexcluded. For the top 100 tumor clones, a median about 56 also appeared in adjacent lung. Higher blood T cell density went with longer overall survival.

Method: immunoSEQ multiplex PCR; TCRdb's copy keeps in-frame clones and lacks some. The profile shows under 3,500 clones, approximately 24% of them singletons. Details on this clone: Its antigen is not identified.

Sample: lung tumor tissue, taken before any cancer treatment. The genes are TRBV11-3 and TRBJ2-3, with D perhaps TRBD1 or TRBD2 (7 bases each). The sequence derives from a male donor aged 60 or older with stage II lung adenocarcinoma. The CDR3 region is CASSLDQGGTSTDTQYF. The CDR3 bases are TGTGCCAGCAGCTTAGATCAGGGGGGGACTAGCACAGATACGCAGTATTTT.